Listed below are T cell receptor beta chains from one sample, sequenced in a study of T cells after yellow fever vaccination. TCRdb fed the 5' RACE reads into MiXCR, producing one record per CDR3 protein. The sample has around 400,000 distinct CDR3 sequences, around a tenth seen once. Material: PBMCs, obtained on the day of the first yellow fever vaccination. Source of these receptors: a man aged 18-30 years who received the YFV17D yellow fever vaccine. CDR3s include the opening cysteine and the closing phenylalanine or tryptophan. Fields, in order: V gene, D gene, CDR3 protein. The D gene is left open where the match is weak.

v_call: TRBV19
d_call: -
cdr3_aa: CASSTHRIQPQHF

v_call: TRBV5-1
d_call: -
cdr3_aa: CASSLGETVRSYEQYF

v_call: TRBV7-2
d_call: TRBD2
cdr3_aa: CASYGGGASGSLDTQYF

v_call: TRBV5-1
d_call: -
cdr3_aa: CASSARRGGDTEAFF

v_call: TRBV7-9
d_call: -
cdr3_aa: CASHVGGTANEKLFF

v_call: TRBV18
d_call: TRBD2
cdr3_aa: CASSPTRAGVNEQFF

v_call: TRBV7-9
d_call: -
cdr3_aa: CASSLEFPAGEQFF

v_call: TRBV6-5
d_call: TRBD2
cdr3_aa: CASSSLAGGRGHEQYF

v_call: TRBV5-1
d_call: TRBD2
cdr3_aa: CASSLVAGDLYNEQFF

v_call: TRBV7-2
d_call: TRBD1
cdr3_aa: CASTWGSRDRGRHTEYF

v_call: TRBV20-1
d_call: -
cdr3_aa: CSARDPQGSYTEAFF

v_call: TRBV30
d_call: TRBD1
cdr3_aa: CAWRGTGVETQYF

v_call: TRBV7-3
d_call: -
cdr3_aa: CASSLMSGRFTGANVLTF

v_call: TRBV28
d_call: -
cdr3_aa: CASSLFAGNTGELFF

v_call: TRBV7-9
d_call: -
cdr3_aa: CASSLDLVNNEQFF

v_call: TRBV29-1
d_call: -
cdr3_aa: CSVNRVGETQYF

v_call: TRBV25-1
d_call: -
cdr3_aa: CASSELWGPTGELFF

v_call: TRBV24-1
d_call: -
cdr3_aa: CATSSGLANTGELFF

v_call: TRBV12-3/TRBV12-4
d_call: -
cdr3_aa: CASTKGVSREQFF

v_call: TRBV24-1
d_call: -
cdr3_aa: CATSDATRGSYNEQFF

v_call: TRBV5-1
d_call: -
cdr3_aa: CASAEQGDQETQYF

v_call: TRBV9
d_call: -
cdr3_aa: CASSVGRHNEQFF

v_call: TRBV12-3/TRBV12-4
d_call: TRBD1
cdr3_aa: CASKRDRVYNEQFF

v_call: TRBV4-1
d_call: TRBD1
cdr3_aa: CASSQNRGTLYGYTF

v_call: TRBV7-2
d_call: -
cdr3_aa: CASSLGREEPLHF

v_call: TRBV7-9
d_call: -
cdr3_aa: CASSLGVRSTDTQYF

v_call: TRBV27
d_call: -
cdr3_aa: CASSFRVPWGYTF

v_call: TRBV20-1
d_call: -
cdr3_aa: CSAPLRVDNEQFF

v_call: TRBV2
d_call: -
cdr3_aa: CASSGIRNTEAFF

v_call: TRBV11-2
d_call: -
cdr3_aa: CASSLVGNPSTDTQYF

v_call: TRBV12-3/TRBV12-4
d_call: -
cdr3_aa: CASSLDLANYGYTF

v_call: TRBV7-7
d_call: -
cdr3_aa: CASKRAGDTEAFF

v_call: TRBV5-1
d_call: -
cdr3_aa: CASSFSPVVETQYF

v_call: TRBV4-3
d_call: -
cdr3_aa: CASSQDSRAEEFF

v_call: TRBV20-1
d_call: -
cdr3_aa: CSARVGAALETQYF

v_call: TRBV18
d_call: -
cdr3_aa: CASSPPGVYEQYF

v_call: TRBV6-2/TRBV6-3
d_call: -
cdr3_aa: CASRRNGYTF

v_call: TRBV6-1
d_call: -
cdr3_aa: CASSPNPNYGYTF

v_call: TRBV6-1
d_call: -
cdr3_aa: CASMRNSPLHF

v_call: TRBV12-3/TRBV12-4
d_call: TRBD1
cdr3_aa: CASSLALGGKQPQHF

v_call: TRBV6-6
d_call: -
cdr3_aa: CASSVGLLGEQFF

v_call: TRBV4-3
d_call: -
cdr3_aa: CASSQVLGTHQPQHF

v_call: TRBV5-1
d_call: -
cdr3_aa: CASSLAGESMNTEAFF

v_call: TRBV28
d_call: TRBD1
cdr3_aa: CASSSEGARNTEAFF

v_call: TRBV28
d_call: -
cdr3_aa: CASSPSHSADTQYF

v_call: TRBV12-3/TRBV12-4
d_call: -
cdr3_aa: CASSSLGRADTQYF

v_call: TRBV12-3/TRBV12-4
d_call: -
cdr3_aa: CASRLGIYEQYF

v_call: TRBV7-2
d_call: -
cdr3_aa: CASSLMPVFSGNTIYF

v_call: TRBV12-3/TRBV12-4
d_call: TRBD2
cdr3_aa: CASSSPGGERGMTGELFF

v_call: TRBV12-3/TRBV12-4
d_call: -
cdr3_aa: CASSFRPVDGAFF